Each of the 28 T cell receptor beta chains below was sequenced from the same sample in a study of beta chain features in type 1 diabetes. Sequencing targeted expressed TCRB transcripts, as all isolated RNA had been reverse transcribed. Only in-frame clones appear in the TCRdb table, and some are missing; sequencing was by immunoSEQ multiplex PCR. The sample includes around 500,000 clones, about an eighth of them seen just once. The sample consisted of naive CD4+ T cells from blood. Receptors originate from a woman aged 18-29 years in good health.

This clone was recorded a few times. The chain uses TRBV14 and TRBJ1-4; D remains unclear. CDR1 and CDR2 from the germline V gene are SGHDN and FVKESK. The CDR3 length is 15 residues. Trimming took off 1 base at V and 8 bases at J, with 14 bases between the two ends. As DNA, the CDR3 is TGTGCCAGCAGCCAAGTAGCGAGTCGTGCGGAAAAACTGTTTTTT. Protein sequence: CASSQVASRAEKLFF.

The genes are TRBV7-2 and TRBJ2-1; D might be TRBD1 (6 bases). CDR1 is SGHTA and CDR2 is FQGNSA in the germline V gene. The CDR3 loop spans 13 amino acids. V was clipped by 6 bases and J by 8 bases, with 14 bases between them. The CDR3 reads CASRLNRDYEQFF. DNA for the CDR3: TGTGCCAGCAGATTGAACAGGGATTATGAGCAGTTCTTC.

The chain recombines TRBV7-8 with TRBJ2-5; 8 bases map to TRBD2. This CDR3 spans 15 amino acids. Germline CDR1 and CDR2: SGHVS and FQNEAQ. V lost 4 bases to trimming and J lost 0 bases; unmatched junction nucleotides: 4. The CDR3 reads CASSSMRGDQETQYF. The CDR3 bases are TGTGCCAGCAGCTCCATGCGGGGGGACCAAGAGACCCAGTACTTC.

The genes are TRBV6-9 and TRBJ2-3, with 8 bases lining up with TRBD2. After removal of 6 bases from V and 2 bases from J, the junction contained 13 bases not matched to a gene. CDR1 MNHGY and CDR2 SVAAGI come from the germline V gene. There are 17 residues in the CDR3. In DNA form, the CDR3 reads TGTGCCAGCAGGGACGGGAGGGGTGATTTCCACACAGATACGCAGTATTTT. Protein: CASRDGRGDFHTDTQYF.

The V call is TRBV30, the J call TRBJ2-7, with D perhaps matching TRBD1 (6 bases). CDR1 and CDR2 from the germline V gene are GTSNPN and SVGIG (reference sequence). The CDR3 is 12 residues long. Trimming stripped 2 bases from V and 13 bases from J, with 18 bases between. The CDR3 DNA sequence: TGTGCCTGGAGTTTAATCGGACAGTCCGTATACTTC. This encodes CAWSLIGQSVYF. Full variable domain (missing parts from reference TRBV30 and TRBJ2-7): SQTIHQWPATLVQPVGSPLSLECTVEGTSNPNLYWYRQAAGRGLQLLFYSVGIGQISSEVPQNLSASRPQDRQFILSSKKLLLSDSGFYLCAWSLIGQSVYFGPGTRLTVT.

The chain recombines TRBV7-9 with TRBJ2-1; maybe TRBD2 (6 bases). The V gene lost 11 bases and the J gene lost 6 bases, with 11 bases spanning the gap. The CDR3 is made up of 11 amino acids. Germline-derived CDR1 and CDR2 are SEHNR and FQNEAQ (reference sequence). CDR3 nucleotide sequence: TGTGCCTTGCGGGACCCCAATGAGCAGTTCTTC. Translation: CALRDPNEQFF.

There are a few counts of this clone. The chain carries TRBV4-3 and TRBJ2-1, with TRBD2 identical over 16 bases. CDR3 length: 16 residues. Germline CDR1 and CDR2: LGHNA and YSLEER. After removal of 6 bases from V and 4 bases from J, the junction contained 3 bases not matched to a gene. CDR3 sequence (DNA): TGCGCCAGCAGAGGGACTAGCGGGAGGGGATACAATGAGCAGTTCTTC. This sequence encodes CASRGTSGRGYNEQFF.

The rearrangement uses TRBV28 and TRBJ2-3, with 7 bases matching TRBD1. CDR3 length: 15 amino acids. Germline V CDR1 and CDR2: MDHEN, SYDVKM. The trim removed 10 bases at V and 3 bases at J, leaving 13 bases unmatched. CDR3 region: CATTFGQAGTDTQYF. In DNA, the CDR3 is TGTGCCACCACCTTTGGACAGGCTGGAACAGATACGCAGTATTTT.

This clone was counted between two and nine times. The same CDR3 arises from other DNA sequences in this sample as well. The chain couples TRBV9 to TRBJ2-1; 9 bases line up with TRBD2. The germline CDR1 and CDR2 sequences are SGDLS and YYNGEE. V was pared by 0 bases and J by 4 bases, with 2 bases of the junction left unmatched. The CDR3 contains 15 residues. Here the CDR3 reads CASSVVSGGYNEQFF. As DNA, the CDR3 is TGTGCCAGCAGCGTAGTTAGCGGGGGATACAATGAGCAGTTCTTC.

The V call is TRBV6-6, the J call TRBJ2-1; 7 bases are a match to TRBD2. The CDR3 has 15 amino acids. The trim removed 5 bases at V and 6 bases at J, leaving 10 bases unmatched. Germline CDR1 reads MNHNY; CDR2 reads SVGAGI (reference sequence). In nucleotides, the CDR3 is TGTGCCAGCAGTCCCTGGCGGGGGACTCGCAATGAGCAGTTCTTC. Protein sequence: CASSPWRGTRNEQFF.

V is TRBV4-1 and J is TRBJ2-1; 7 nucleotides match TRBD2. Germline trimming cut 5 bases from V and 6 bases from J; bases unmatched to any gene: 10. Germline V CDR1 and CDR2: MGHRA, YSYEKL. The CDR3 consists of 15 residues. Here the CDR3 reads CASSYGLVRANEQFF. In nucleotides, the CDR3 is TGCGCCAGCAGCTACGGACTAGTTCGGGCCAATGAGCAGTTCTTC.

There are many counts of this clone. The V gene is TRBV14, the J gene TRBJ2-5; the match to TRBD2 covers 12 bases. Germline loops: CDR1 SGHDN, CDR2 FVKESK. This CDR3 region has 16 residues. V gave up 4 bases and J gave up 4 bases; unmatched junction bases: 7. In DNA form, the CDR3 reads TGTGCCAGCAGCCTAGGACTAGCGGGGATCGGAGAGACCCAGTACTTC. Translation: CASSLGLAGIGETQYF.

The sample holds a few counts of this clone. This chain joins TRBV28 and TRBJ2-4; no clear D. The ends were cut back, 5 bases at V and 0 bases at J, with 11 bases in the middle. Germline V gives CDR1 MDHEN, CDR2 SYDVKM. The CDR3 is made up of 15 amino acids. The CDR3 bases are TGTGCCAGCAGTCCGACGGAACTAGCCAAAAACATTCAGTACTTC. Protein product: CASSPTELAKNIQYF.

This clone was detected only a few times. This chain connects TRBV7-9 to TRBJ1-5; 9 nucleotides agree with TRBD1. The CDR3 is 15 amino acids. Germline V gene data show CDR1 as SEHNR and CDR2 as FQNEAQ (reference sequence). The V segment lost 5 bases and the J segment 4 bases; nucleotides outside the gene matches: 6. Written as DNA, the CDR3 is TGTGCCAGCAGCCGCGGGACAGGGCTAAATCAGCCCCAGCATTTT. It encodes CASSRGTGLNQPQHF.

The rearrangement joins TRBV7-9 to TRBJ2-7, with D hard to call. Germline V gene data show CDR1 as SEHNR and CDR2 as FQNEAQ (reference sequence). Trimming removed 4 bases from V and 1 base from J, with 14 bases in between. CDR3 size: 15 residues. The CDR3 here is CASSSYDKGSYEQYF. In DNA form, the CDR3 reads TGTGCCAGCAGCTCCTACGACAAAGGGTCCTACGAGCAGTACTTC.

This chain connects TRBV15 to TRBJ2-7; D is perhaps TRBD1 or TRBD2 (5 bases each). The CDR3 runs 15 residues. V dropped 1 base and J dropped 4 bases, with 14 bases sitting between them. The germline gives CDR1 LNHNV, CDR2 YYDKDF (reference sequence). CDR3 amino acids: CATSRAGPQLYEQYF. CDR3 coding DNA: TGTGCCACCAGCAGAGCGGGACCGCAGCTGTACGAGCAGTACTTC. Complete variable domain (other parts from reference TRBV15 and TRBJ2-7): DAMVIQNPRYQVTQFGKPVTLSCSQTLNHNVMYWYQQKSSQAPKLLFHYYDKDFNNEADTPDNFQSRRPNTSFCFLDIRSPGLGDTAMYLCATSRAGPQLYEQYFGPGTRLTVT.

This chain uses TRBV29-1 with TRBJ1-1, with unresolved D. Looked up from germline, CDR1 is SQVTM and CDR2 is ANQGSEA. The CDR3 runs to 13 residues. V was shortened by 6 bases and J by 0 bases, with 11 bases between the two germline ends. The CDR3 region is CSVLRIMNTEAFF. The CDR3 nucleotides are TGCAGCGTACTCAGGATTATGAACACTGAAGCTTTCTTT.

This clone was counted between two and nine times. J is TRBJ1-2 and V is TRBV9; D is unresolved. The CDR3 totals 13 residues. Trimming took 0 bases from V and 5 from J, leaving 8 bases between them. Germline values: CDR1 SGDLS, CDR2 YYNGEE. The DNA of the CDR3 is TGTGCCAGCAGCGTAGTGGGCCGATATGGCTACACCTTC. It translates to CASSVVGRYGYTF. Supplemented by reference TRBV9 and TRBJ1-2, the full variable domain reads DSGVTQTPKHLITATGQRVTLRCSPRSGDLSVYWYQQSLDQGLQFLIQYYNGEERAKGNILERFSAQQFPDLHSELNLSSLELGDSALYFCASSVVGRYGYTFGSGTRLTVV.

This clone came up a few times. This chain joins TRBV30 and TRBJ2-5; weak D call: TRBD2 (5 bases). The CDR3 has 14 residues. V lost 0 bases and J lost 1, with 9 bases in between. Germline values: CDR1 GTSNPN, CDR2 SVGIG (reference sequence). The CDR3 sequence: CAWSVWRAQETQYF. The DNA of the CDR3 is TGTGCCTGGAGTGTTTGGCGGGCCCAAGAGACCCAGTACTTC.

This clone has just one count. CDR3 sequence: CASGSQSTDTQYF. CDR3 sequence (DNA): TGTGCCTCAGGGAGTCAGAGCACAGATACGCAGTATTTT. J is TRBJ2-3 and V is TRBV10-3; either TRBD1 or TRBD2 may supply D (5 bases each). Germline CDR1 is ENHRY and CDR2 is SYGVKD. V was trimmed by 11 bases and J by 0 bases, leaving 12 bases between them. This CDR3 contains 13 residues.

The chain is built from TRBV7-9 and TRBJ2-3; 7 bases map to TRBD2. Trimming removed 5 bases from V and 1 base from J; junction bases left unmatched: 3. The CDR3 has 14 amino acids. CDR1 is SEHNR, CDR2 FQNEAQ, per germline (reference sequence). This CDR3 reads CASSPAGGTDTQYF. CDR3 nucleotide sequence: TGTGCCAGCAGCCCCGCGGGGGGCACAGATACGCAGTATTTT.

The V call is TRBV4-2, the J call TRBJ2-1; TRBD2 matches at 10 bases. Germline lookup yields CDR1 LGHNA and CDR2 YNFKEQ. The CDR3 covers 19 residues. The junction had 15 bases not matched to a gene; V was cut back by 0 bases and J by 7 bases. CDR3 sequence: CASSQDGLAGVVRGNEQFF. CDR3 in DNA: TGTGCCAGCAGCCAAGATGGGCTAGCGGGAGTGGTAAGGGGGAATGAGCAGTTCTTC.

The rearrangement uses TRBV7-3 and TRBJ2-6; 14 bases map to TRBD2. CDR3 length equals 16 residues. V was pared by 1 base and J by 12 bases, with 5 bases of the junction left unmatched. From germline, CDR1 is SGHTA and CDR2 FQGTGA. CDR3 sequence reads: CASSLMGLAGVGVLTF. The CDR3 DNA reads TGTGCCAGCAGCTTAATGGGACTAGCGGGAGTTGGCGTCCTGACTTTC.

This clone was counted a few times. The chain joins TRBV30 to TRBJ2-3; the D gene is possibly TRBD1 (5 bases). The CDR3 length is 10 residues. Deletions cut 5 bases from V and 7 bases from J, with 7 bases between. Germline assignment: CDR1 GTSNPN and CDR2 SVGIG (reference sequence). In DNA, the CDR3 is TGTGCCTGGGGGGCCCATACGCAGTATTTT. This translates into CAWGAHTQYF.

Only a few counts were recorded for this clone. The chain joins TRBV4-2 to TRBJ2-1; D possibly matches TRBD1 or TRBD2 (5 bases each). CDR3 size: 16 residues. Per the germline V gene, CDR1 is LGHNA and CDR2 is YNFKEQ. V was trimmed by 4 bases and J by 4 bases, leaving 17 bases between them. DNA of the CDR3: TGTGCCAGCAGCCCCTCCGAGGGGTGGGGTTACAATGAGCAGTTCTTC. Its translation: CASSPSEGWGYNEQFF.

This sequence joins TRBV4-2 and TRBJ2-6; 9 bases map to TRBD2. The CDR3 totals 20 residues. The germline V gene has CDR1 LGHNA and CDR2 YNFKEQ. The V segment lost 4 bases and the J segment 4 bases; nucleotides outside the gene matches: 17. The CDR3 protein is CASSPPPWREGQGGANVLTF. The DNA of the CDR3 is TGTGCCAGCAGCCCTCCCCCTTGGCGGGAGGGCCAGGGGGGGGCCAACGTCCTGACTTTC.

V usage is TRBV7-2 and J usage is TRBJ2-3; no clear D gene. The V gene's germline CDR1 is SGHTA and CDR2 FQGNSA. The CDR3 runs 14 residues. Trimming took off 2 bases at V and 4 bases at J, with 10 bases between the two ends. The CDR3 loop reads CASSLLGIADTQYF. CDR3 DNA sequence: TGTGCCAGCAGCTTACTGGGGATTGCAGATACGCAGTATTTT.

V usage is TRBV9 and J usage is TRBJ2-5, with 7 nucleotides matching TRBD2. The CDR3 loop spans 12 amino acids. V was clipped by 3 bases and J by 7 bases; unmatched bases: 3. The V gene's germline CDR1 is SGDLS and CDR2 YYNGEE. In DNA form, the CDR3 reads TGTGCCAGCAGCGCAGAGCGGGGGACCCAGTACTTC. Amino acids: CASSAERGTQYF.